The subject of this entry is one T cell receptor (beta chain). Germline CDR1 SGDLS, CDR2 YYNGEE. V was clipped by 3 bases and J by 3 bases, with 15 bases between them. The CDR3 has 15 residues. This sample was included in a study of blood T cell repertoires in COVID-19. Looking at the study overall: T cells, B-cell-depleted T cells, or PBMCs provided the cDNA or gDNA that served as material.

This table comes from immunoSEQ multiplex PCR, and its TCRdb copy is limited to in-frame clones, with some not included. Among about 280,000 clones listed, roughly 87% were seen once. The source of this sequence is a woman in her fifties or sixties who had recovered from COVID-19. Material: peripheral blood. The J gene is TRBJ1-1, the V gene TRBV9; a weak D match, TRBD1 (6 bases). The CDR3 loop reads CASSGHEGVDTEAFF. CDR3 bases: TGTGCCAGCAGCGGACACGAGGGGGTTGACACTGAAGCTTTCTTT.